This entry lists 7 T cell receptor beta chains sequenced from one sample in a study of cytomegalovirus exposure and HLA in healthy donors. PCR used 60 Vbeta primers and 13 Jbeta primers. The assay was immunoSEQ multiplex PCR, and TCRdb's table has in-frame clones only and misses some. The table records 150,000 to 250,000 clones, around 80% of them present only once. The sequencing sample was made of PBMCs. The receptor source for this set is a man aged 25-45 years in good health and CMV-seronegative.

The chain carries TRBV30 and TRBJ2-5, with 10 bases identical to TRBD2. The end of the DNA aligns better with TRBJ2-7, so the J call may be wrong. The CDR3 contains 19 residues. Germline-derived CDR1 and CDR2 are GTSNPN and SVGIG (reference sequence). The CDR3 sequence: CAWTPTEGLAPWNSYEQYF. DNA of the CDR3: TGTGCCTGGACCCCGACGGAGGGACTAGCGCCATGGAACTCCTACGAGCAGTACTTC.

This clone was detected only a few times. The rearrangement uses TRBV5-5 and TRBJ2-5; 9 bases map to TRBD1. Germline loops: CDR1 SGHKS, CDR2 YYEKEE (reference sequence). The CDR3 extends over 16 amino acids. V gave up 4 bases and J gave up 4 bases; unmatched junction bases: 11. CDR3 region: CASSHNVGTGIETQYF. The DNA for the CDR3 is TGTGCCAGCAGCCACAACGTTGGGACAGGGATAGAGACCCAGTACTTC.

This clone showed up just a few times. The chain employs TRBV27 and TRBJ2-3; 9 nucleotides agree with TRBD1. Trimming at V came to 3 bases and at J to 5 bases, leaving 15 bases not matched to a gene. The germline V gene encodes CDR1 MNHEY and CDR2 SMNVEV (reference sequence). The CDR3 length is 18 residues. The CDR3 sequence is CASSFDYRTGTGLDTQYF. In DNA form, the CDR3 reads TGTGCCAGCAGTTTCGACTATCGAACCGGGACAGGGTTAGATACGCAGTATTTT.

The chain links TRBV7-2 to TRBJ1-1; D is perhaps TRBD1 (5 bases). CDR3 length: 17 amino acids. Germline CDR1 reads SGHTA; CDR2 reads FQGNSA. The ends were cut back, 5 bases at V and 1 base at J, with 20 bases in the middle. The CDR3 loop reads CASSPTPGRDPNTEAFF. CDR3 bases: TGTGCCAGCAGCCCGACCCCAGGGAGGGATCCGAACACTGAAGCTTTCTTT.

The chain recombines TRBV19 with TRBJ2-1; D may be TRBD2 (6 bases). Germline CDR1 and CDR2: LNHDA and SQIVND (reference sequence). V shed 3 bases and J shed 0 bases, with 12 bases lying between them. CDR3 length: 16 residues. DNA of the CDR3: TGTGCCAGTAGTATGCGTAGCGGATTCTCCTACAATGAGCAGTTCTTC. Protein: CASSMRSGFSYNEQFF.

CDR3: CASRTVGGYGYTF. As DNA, the CDR3 is TGTGCCAGCAGGACAGTAGGAGGCTATGGCTACACCTTC. The chain links TRBV19 to TRBJ1-2; D is possibly TRBD1 (6 bases). The CDR3 runs to 13 residues. The V end lost 9 bases, the J end lost 4 bases, and 15 bases lay between the germline ends. Germline V gene data show CDR1 as LNHDA and CDR2 as SQIVND (reference sequence).

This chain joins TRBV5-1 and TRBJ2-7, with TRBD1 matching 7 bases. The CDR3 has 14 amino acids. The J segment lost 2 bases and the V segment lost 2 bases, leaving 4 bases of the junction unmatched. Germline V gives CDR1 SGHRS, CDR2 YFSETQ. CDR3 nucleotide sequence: TGCGCCAGCAGCTTACGTACAGGGGCCTACGAGCAGTACTTC. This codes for CASSLRTGAYEQYF.